This is a list of T cell receptor beta chains from one sample in a study of T cell responses to AZD1222 COVID-19 vaccine. Clones were read by immunoSEQ multiplex PCR, and TCRdb kept only the in-frame ones, dropping some. Of around 220,000 clones in the sample, approximately 94% were seen once. The specimen was peripheral blood, collected 28 days after the second dose of the MenACWY control vaccine. Receptors were obtained from an adult who received the MenACWY meningococcal vaccine as a control. The CDR3 runs from the conserved cysteine through the conserved F or W. D genes are given only for firm matches. A clone size is listed for some rows: how often the clone was seen (once, few, many), or a class if it is expanded.

TRBD1,TRBJ1-6,.,TRBV6-1,CASSEGTGVSSPLHF,TGTGCCAGCAGTGAAGGGACAGGGGTGAGTTCACCCCTCCACTTT
.,TRBJ1-5,.,TRBV5-1,CASSKDGDSNQPQHF,TGCGCCAGCAGCAAGGACGGAGATAGCAATCAGCCCCAGCATTTT
TRBD1,TRBJ1-5,.,TRBV27,CASSMGTGGGQPQHF,TGTGCCAGCAGTATGGGGACAGGGGGCGGTCAGCCCCAGCATTTT
.,TRBJ1-1,.,TRBV10-3,CAISESFGGTEAFF,TGTGCCATCAGTGAGTCGTTCGGTGGCACTGAAGCTTTCTTT
.,TRBJ1-6,.,TRBV5-1,CASSPGTTGDSPLHF,TGCGCCAGCAGCCCCGGGACTACAGGTGATTCACCCCTCCACTTT
.,TRBJ2-4,.,TRBV12-3/TRBV12-4,CASSLQNIQYF,TGTGCCAGCAGTTTACAAAACATTCAGTACTTC
TRBD2,TRBJ2-1,.,TRBV5-4,CASSLVGGGNEQFF,TGTGCCAGCAGCTTGGTTGGCGGGGGGAATGAGCAGTTCTTC
TRBD1,TRBJ2-1,.,TRBV30,CAWSPLTGARYNEQFF,TGTGCCTGGAGTCCCCTGACAGGGGCGAGGTACAATGAGCAGTTCTTC
.,TRBJ2-7,.,TRBV6-5,CASSYSLAAGFYEQYF,TGTGCCAGCAGTTACTCGCTAGCCGCCGGGTTCTACGAGCAGTACTTC
.,TRBJ1-2,.,TRBV9,CASSVATGTNYGYTF,TGTGCCAGCAGCGTAGCGACAGGAACCAACTATGGCTACACCTTC
.,TRBJ1-6,.,TRBV19,CASSVGTGGFSPLHF,TGTGCCAGTAGTGTTGGGACGGGAGGATTTTCACCCCTCCACTTT
.,TRBJ2-5,.,TRBV19,CASSRSRQIRAQETQYF,TGTGCCAGTAGTCGATCGAGACAGATCAGGGCTCAAGAGACCCAGTACTTC
TRBD1,TRBJ1-5,.,TRBV2,CASSETGGRDQPQHF,TGTGCCAGCAGTGAAACAGGGGGCCGCGATCAGCCCCAGCATTTT
TRBD1,TRBJ1-5,.,TRBV6-6,CASILSDRGRQPQHF,TGTGCCAGCATACTCTCGGACAGGGGGCGACAGCCCCAGCATTTT
.,TRBJ2-1,.,TRBV6-2/TRBV6-3,CASSYSTDEQFF,TGTGCCAGCAGTTACTCCACGGATGAGCAGTTCTTC
.,TRBJ2-1,.,TRBV6-6,CASTTGAHNEQFF,TGTGCCAGCACGACGGGGGCGCACAATGAGCAGTTCTTC
.,TRBJ2-5,once,TRBV29-1,CSATKGGETQYF,TGCAGCGCCACGAAAGGTGGGGAGACCCAGTACTTC
TRBD2,TRBJ2-1,once,TRBV9,CASSVSGGNYNEQFF,TGTGCCAGCAGCGTTTCGGGGGGGAATTACAATGAGCAGTTCTTC
TRBD1,TRBJ1-1,.,TRBV6-6,CATDETGVTEAFF,TGTGCCACCGATGAGACAGGGGTGACTGAAGCTTTCTTT
.,TRBJ1-6,.,TRBV5-4,CASSLGQASLHF,TGTGCCAGCAGCTTGGGACAGGCCTCCCTCCACTTT
TRBD2,TRBJ2-3,.,TRBV19,CASSALADTDTQYF,TGTGCCAGTAGTGCACTAGCGGACACAGATACGCAGTATTTT
.,TRBJ2-1,.,TRBV19,CASSTPGGGGNEQFF,TGTGCCAGTAGTACCCCCGGAGGGGGGGGGAATGAGCAGTTCTTC